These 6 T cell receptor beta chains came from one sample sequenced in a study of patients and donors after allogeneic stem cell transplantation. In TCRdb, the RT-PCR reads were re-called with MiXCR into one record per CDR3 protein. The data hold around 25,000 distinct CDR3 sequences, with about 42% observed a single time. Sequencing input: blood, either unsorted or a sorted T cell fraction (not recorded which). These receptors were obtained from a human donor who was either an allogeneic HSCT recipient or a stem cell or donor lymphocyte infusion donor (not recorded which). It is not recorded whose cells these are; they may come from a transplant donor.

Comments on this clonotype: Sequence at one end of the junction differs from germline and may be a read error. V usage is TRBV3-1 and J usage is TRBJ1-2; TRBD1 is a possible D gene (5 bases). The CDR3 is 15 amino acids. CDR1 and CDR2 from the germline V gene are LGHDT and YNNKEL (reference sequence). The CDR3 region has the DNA TGTGCCAGCAGCGCAAGACAGAATATTAACTATGACTACACCTTC. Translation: CASSARQNINYDYTF.

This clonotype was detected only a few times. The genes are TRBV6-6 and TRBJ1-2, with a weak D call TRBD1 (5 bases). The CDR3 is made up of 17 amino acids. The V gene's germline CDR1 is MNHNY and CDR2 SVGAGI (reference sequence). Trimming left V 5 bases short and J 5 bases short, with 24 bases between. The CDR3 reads CASSNHMIPPEGYGYTF. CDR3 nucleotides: TGTGCCAGCAGTAACCACATGATCCCCCCAGAGGGGTATGGCTACACCTTC.

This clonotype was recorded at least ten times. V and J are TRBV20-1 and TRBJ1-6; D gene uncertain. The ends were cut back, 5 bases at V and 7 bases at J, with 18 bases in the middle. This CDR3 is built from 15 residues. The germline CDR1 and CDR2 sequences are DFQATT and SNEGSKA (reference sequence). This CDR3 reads CSASRTGFHNSPLHF. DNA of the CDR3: TGCAGTGCTTCGCGTACTGGTTTTCACAATTCACCCCTCCACTTT.

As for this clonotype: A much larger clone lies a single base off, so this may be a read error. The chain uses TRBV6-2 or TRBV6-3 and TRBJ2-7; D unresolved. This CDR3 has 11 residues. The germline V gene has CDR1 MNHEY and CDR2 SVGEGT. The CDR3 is CASSQTYEQNF. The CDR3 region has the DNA TGTGCCAGCAGTCAAACATACGAGCAGAACTTC.

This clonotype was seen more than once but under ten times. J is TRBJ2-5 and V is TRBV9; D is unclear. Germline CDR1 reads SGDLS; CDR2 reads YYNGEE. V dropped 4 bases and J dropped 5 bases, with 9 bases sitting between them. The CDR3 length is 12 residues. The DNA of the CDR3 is TGTGCCAGCAGCCGGGTTCAGGAGACCCAGTACTTC. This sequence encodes CASSRVQETQYF.

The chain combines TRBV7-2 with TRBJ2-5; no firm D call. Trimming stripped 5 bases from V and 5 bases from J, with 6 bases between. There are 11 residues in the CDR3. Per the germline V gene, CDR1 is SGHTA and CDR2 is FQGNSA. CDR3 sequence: CASSPLETQYF. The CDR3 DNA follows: TGTGCCAGCAGCCCCCTGGAGACCCAGTACTTC.